This T cell receptor (beta chain) was obtained from a study of cytomegalovirus exposure and HLA in healthy donors. Study results and limitations: In vitro, a few CMV-associated chains proved specific for CMV antigens. Later work associated fewer than 20,000 TCR beta sequences with HLA alleles at 0.05 false discovery rate. A missense DCLRE1C variant was associated with V- and J-gene trimming of TCR beta chains in a later analysis, and an independent cohort replicated the association.

A multiplex PCR was run with 60 Vbeta primers and 13 Jbeta primers. In the study's own analysis: In a later analysis, of some 80 million unique beta chains, around 11 million appeared in at least two donors. The data were produced by immunoSEQ multiplex PCR, yet TCRdb's version contains in-frame clones alone and is incomplete. V and J calls and clone size are copied from that table; D and trimming were computed from the DNA. The sample contains fewer than 250,000 clones, 60% to 80% of which appear only once. Details on this clone: Antigen: not known.

Germline V CDR1 and CDR2: MNHNS, SASEGT. Trimming removed 7 bases from V and 1 base from J; junction bases left unmatched: 3. The CDR3 contains 13 residues. The sequence came from a male donor in good health and CMV-seronegative. V gene TRBV6-1 combines with J gene TRBJ1-1; 7 bases are shared with TRBD1. The sample consisted of PBMCs. CDR3 DNA: TGTGCCAGCATCCGGACAGGGAACACTGAAGCTTTCTTT. Encoded protein: CASIRTGNTEAFF.